The sequence of this T cell receptor beta chain was determined in a study of CD8 T cells in ankylosing spondylitis (dated by TCRdb to the late 2010s). For the study in its entirety: To find TCR variants linked to disease, the study profiled T cell receptor beta repertoires in ankylosing spondylitis patients and healthy donors. Peripheral blood was sampled, and synovial fluid was also collected from ankylosing spondylitis patients. The whole study cohort included roughly 110 healthy donors and roughly 24 ankylosing spondylitis patients.

The germline V gene (reference sequence) gives CDR1 as DFQATT and CDR2 as SNEGSKA. Reading from cysteine to phenylalanine, the CDR3 counts 12 amino acids. The sequence is cut down to CDR3 DNA, 36 bases in frame from base 1. Trimming takes 3 bases from V and 1 base from J, and the germline ends sit 6 bases apart. Data came from an Illumina HiSeq 2500. Quantitative 5'-RACE with molecular barcodes was the method used to prepare the TCR beta libraries. Concerning the study's data processing: To identify disease-linked TCR variants, a new computational method was used, one built on a probabilistic model of VDJ rearrangement. In-frame beta chains were kept once TCRdb had trimmed the public reads at Q25 with fastp and called clones with MiXCR. Rows with one shared CDR3 protein collapse into an entry with the most common genes and DNA. Here the V and J calls rest on TCRdb's processing, not on the authors' analysis. This sample comprises about 140,000 distinct CDR3 sequences, about 10% of them detected only once. Roughly 4.3% of the sample belongs to the ten largest clones.

This clonotype appeared many times. Its antigen is still unknown. No quality values exist for individual bases; no much larger clone is one base distant. The paper as a whole reports these results and caveats: Some of the motif variants had been reported before in the synovial fluid and blood of reactive arthritis patients, a finding that suggests common disease-initiation mechanisms. Significant enrichment of the disease-linked clones was reported in matched synovial fluid samples from ankylosing spondylitis patients. A TCR beta motif of seven or eight highly homologous amino acid variants appeared characteristic of blood from ankylosing spondylitis patients. The disease-linked clones showed a CD8+ phenotype and occurred at relatively low frequencies in peripheral blood.

The rearranged chain carries TRBV20-1 and TRBJ1-2; the D gene cannot be resolved reliably. The sequence was collected from a female donor with ankylosing spondylitis or in good health (not recorded which). The sample comprised blood, either unsorted or a sorted T cell fraction (not recorded which). The nucleotide sequence is TGCAGTGCTAGGAACAGTAACTATGGCTACACCTTC. It is translated as CSARNSNYGYTF.